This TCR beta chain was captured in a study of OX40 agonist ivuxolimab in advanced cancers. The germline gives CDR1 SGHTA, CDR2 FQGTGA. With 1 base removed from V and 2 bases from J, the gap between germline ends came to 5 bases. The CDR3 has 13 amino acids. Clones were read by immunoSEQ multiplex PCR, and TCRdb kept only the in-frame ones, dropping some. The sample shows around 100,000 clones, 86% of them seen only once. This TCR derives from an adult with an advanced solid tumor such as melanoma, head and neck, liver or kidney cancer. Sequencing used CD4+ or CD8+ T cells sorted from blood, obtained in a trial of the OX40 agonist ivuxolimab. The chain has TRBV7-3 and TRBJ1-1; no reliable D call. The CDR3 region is CASSLNINTEAFF. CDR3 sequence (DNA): TGTGCCAGCAGCTTAAATATTAACACTGAAGCTTTCTTT.